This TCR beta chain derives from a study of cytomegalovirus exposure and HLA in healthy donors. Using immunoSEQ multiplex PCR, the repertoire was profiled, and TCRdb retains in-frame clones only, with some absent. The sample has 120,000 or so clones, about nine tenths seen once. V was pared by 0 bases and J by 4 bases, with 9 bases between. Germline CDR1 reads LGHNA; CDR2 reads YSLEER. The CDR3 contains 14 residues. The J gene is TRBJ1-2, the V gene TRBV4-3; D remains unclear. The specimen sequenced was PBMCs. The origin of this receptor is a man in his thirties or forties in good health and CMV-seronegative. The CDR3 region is CASSQDAGRYGYTF. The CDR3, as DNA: TGCGCCAGCAGCCAAGACGCAGGTCGCTATGGCTACACCTTC.